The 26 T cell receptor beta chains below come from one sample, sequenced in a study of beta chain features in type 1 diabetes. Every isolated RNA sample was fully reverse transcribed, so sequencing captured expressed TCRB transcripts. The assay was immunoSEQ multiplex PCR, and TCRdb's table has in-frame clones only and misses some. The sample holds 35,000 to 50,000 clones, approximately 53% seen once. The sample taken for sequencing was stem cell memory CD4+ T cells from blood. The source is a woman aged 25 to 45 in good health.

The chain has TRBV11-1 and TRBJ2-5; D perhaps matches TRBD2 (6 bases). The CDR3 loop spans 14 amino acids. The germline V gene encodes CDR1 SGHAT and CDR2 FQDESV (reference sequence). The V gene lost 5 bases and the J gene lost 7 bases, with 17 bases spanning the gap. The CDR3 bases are TGTGCCAGCAGCCCTCGGGAGTACACGCCGACCCAGTACTTC. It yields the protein CASSPREYTPTQYF.

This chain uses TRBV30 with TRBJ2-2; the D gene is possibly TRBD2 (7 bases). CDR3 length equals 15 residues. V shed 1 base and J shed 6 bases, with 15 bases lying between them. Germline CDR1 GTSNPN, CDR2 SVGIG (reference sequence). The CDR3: CAWSALGGRSGELFF. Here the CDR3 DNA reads TGTGCCTGGAGTGCTCTGGGGGGGCGATCCGGGGAGCTGTTTTTT.

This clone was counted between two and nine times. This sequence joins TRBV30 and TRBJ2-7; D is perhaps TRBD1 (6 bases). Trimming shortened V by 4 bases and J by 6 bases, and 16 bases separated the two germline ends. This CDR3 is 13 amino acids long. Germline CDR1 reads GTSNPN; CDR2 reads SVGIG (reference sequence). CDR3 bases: TGTGCCTGGAACCGCGTTCAGGGGCGCGAGCAGTACTTC. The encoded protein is CAWNRVQGREQYF.

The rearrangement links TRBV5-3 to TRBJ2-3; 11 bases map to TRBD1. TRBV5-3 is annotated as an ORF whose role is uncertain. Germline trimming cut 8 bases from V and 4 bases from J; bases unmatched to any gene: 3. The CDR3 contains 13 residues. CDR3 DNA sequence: TGTGCCAGCGGGACAGGGGGGTCAGATACGCAGTATTTT. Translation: CASGTGGSDTQYF.

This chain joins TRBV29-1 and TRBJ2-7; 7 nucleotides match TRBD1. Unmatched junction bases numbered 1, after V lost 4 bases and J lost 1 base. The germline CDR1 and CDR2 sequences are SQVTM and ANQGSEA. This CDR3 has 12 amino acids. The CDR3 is CSVAGQSYEQYF. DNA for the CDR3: TGCAGCGTTGCGGGACAGTCCTACGAGCAGTACTTC.

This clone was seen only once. Written as DNA, the CDR3 is TGTGCCAGCAGTTTATATGGATCCGGGACTAGCGGATACGAGCAGTACTTC. Encoded protein: CASSLYGSGTSGYEQYF. The chain employs TRBV28 and TRBJ2-7; 11 bases fit TRBD2. V gave up 1 base and J gave up 4 bases; unmatched junction bases: 9. Germline lookup yields CDR1 MDHEN and CDR2 SYDVKM. CDR3 length: 17 amino acids.

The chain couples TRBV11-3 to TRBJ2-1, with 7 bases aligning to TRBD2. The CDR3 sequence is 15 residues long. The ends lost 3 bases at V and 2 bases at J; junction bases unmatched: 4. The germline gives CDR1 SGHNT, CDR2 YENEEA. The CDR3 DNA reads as TGTGCCAGCAGCTTGGGGGGGGTCACCTACAATGAGCAGTTCTTC. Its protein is CASSLGGVTYNEQFF.

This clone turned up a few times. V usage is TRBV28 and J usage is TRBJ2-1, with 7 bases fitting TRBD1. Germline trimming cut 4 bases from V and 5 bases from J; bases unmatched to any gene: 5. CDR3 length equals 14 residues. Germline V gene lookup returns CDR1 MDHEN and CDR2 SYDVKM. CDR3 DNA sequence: TGTGCCAGCAGTTCGGGACAGCCCAACAATGAGCAGTTCTTC. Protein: CASSSGQPNNEQFF. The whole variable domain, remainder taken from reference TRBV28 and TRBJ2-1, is DVKVTQSSRYLVKRTGEKVFLECVQDMDHENMFWYRQDPGLGLRLIYFSYDVKMKEKGDIPEGYSVSREKKERFSLILESASTNQTSMYLCASSSGQPNNEQFFGPGTRLTVL.

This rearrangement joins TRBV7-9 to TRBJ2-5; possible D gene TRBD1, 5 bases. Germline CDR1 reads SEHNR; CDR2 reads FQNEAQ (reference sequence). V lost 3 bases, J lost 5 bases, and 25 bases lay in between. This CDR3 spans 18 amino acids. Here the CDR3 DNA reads TGTGCCAGCAGCTTTCAAAATAGACTCCTAAGGGGTTCGGAGACCCAGTACTTC. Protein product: CASSFQNRLLRGSETQYF.

CDR3 sequence reads: CASSPRTESDGYTF. CDR3 DNA: TGTGCCAGCTCCCCTCGGACTGAGAGCGATGGCTACACCTTC. V and J are TRBV18 and TRBJ1-2; D uncertain. The germline gives CDR1 KGHSH, CDR2 LQKENI. The V and J ends lost 6 bases and 6 bases respectively, with 17 bases between them. The CDR3 contains 14 residues.

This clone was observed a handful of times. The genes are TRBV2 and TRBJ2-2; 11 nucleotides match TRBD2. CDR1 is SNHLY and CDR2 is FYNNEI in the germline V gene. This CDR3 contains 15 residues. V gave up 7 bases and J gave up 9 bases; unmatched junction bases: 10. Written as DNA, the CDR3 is TGTGCCAGCACTTCTATGACTAGCGGGATTAGGGAGCTGTTTTTT. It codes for CASTSMTSGIRELFF.

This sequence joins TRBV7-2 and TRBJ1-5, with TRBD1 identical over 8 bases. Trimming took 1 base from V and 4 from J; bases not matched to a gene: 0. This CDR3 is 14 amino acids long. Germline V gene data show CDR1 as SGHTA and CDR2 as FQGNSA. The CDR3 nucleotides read TGTGCCAGCAGCTTAGACAGGGGGAATCAGCCCCAGCATTTT. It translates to CASSLDRGNQPQHF.

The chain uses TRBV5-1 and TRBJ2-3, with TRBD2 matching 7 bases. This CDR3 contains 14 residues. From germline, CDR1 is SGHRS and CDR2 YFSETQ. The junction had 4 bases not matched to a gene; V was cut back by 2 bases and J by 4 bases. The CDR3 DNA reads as TGCGCCAGCAGCTTTCTGCGGGAGTCAGATACGCAGTATTTT. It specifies CASSFLRESDTQYF.

CDR3 nucleotides: TGTGCCAGCAGTGAAACAGGGTTGAACACTGAAGCTTTCTTT. Translating gives CASSETGLNTEAFF. The V and J genes are TRBV6-1 and TRBJ1-1; D may be TRBD1 (6 bases). This CDR3 spans 14 amino acids. The germline V gene has CDR1 MNHNS and CDR2 SASEGT. V was pared by 2 bases and J by 0 bases, with 7 bases between.

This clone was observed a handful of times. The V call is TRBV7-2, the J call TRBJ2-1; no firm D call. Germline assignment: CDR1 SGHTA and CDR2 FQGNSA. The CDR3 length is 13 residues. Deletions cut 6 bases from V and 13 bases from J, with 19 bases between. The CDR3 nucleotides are TGTGCCAGCAGTCCCACCCGGCTAGATTATCAGTTCTTC. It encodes CASSPTRLDYQFF.

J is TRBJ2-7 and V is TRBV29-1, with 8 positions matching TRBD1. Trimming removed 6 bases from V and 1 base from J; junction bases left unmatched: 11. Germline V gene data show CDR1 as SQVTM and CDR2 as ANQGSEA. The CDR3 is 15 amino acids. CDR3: CSVAPGQDYSYEQYF. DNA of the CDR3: TGCAGCGTGGCACCGGGACAGGATTATTCCTACGAGCAGTACTTC.

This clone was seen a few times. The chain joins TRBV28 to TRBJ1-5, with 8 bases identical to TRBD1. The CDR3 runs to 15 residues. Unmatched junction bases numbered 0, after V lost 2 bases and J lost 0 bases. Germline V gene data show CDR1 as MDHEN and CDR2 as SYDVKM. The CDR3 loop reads CASSLDRGSNQPQHF. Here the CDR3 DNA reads TGTGCCAGCAGTTTAGACAGGGGTAGCAATCAGCCCCAGCATTTT. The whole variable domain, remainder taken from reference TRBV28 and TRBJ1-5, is DVKVTQSSRYLVKRTGEKVFLECVQDMDHENMFWYRQDPGLGLRLIYFSYDVKMKEKGDIPEGYSVSREKKERFSLILESASTNQTSMYLCASSLDRGSNQPQHFGDGTRLSIL.

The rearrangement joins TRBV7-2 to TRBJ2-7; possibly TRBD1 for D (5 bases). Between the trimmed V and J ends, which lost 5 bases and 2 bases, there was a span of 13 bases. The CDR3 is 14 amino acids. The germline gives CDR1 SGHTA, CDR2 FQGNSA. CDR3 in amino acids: CASSAAGWAYEQYF. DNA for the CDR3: TGTGCCAGCAGCGCCGCAGGGTGGGCCTACGAGCAGTACTTC.

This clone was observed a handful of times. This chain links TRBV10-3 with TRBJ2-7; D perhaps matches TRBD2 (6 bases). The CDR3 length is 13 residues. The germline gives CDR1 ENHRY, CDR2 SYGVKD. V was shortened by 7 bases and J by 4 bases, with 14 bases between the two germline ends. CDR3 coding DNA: TGTGCCATCATGATGGAGGGCCGGTACGAGCAGTACTTC. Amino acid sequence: CAIMMEGRYEQYF.

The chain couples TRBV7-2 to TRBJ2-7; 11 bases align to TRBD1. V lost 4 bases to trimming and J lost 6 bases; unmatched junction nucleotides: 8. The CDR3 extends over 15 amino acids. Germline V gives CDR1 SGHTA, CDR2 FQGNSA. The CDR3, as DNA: TGTGCCAGCAGCTCCTCGGGACAGGGGGAGCGCGAGCAGTACTTC. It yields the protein CASSSSGQGEREQYF.

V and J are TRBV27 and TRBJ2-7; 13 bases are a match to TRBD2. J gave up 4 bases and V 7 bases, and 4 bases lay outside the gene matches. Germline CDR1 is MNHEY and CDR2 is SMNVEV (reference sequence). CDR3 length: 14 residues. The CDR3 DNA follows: TGTGCCAGCAAGAGGACTAGCGGGAGTTACGAGCAGTACTTC. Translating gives CASKRTSGSYEQYF.

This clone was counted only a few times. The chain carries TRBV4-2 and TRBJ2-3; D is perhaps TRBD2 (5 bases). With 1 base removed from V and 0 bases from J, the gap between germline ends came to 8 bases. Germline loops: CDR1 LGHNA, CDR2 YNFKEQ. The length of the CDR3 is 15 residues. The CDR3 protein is CASSQVSGSTDTQYF. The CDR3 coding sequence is TGTGCCAGCAGCCAAGTGAGCGGTAGCACAGATACGCAGTATTTT.

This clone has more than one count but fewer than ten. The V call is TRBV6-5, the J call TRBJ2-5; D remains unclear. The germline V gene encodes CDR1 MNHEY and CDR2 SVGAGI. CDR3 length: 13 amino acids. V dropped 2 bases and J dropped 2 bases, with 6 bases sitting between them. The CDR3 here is CASSYGQQETQYF. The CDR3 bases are TGTGCCAGCAGTTACGGGCAGCAAGAGACCCAGTACTTC.

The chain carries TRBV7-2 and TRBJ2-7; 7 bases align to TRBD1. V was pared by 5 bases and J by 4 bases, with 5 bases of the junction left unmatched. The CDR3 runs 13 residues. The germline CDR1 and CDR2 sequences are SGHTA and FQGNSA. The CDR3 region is CASSRDRAYEQYF. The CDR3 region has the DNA TGTGCCAGCAGCCGTGACAGGGCGTACGAGCAGTACTTC. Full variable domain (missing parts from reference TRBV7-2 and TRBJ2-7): GAGVSQSPSNKVTEKGKDVELRCDPISGHTALYWYRQSLGQGLEFLIYFQGNSAPDKSGLPSDRFSAERTGGSVSTLTIQRTQQEDSAVYLCASSRDRAYEQYFGPGTRLTVT.

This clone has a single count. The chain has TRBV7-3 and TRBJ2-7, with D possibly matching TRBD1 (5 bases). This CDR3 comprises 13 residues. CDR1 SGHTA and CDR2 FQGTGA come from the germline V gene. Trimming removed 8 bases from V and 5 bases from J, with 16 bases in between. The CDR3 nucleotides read TGTGCCAGCCCCAGGGATGCAACGGACGAGCAGTACTTC. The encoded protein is CASPRDATDEQYF. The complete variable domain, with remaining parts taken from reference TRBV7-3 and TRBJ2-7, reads GAGVSQTPSNKVTEKGKYVELRCDPISGHTALYWYRQSLGQGPEFLIYFQGTGAADDSGLPNDRFFAVRPEGSVSTLKIQRTERGDSAVYLCASPRDATDEQYFGPGTRLTVT.

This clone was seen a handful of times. The CDR3 coding sequence is TGTGCCAGAGGGGGGGGTTTCGCCTACGAGCAGTACTTC. Translated: CARGGGFAYEQYF. The gene calls are TRBV27 and TRBJ2-7; D possibly corresponds to TRBD2 (7 bases). This CDR3 is built from 13 residues. The V end lost 9 bases, the J end lost 2 bases, and 14 bases lay between the germline ends. Germline V gene sequence: CDR1 MNHEY, CDR2 SMNVEV (reference sequence).